Reported below is one T cell receptor beta chain. The germline CDR1 and CDR2 sequences are KGHDR and SFDVKD. Trimming took 3 bases from V and 4 from J, leaving 10 bases between them. The CDR3 length is 14 residues. This entry is derived from a study of blood T cell repertoires in COVID-19. Study overall: Samples of COVID-19 (acute and convalescent) were obtained from the United States, Italy and Spain. In each case, the material was cDNA or gDNA derived from T cells, B-cell-depleted T cells, or PBMCs.

As originally analysed: Amplifying reference gene primers gave estimates of nucleated cell counts. Measured with immunoSEQ multiplex PCR; TCRdb has only the in-frame clones, and not every one. For V, J and clone size, that table is used; D and trimming come from the DNA. Of over 60,000 clones listed, roughly 82% are singletons. This TCR was sampled from a woman aged 80 or over with acute or convalescent COVID-19. The sample comprised peripheral blood. The rearrangement links TRBV24-1 to TRBJ2-3; D is possibly TRBD2 (6 bases). The CDR3 DNA follows: TGTGCCACCAGTGATGGGGGGAGGTCAGATACGCAGTATTTT. Translated, it gives CATSDGGRSDTQYF.